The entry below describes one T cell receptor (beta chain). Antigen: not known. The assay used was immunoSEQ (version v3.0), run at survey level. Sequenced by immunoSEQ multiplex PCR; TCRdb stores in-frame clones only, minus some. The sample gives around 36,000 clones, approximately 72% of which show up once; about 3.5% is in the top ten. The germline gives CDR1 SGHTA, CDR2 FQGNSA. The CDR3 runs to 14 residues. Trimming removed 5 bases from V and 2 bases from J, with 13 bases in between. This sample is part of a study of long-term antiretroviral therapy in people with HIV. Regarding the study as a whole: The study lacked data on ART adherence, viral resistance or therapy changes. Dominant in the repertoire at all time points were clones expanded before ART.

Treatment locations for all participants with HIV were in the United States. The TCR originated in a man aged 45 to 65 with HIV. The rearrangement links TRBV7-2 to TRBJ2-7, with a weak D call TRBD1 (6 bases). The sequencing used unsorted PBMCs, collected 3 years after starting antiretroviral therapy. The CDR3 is CASSPGQFTYEQYF. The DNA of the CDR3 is TGTGCCAGCAGCCCAGGACAGTTCACCTACGAGCAGTACTTC.